Detailed here is one T cell receptor beta chain. The sample is drawn from a study of T-cell reconstitution after alpha-beta-depleted transplantation in children. This CDR3 has 14 amino acids. The germline CDR1 and CDR2 sequences are SGHVS and FQNEAQ. Trimming removed 5 bases from V and 4 bases from J; junction bases left unmatched: 6. The TCRbeta library incorporated unique molecular identifiers. TCRdb passed the PCR reads through MiXCR, listing each CDR3 protein once. The top ten clones hold roughly 3% of a sample with over 150,000 distinct CDR3 sequences, roughly 6.8% of them seen once. Sequenced material: PBMCs from the stem cell graft donor, taken from the stem cell graft. The receptor's source is a human donor who donated a stem cell graft to a child with Wiskott-Aldrich syndrome. This chain uses TRBV7-8 with TRBJ2-3, with 7 bases that match TRBD1. The CDR3 protein is CASSRQGRPDTQYF. For the CDR3, the DNA is TGTGCCAGCAGCCGACAGGGTCGACCAGATACGCAGTATTTT.